Shown below are 21 T cell receptor beta chains from a single sample sequenced in a study of blood T cell repertoires in COVID-19. This table comes from immunoSEQ multiplex PCR, and its TCRdb copy is limited to in-frame clones, with some not included. The sample contains over 100,000 clones, around nine tenths of which appear only once. The sequenced material came from peripheral blood. The source is a woman between 70 and 85 years old with COVID-19, enrolled during active disease.

The chain recombines TRBV30 with TRBJ1-3; 7 nucleotides agree with TRBD1. Germline V lookup: CDR1 GTSNPN, CDR2 SVGIG (reference sequence). The CDR3 totals 14 residues. J was trimmed by 1 base and V by 5 bases; bases with no gene match: 5. The CDR3 coding sequence is TGTGCCTGGGGCGGACAGGTTTCTGGAAACACCATATATTTT. It codes for CAWGGQVSGNTIYF.

V and J are TRBV20-1 and TRBJ2-1; 10 bases line up with TRBD1. CDR1 is DFQATT, CDR2 SNEGSKA, per germline (reference sequence). The CDR3 has 15 residues. The V segment lost 3 bases and the J segment 3 bases; nucleotides outside the gene matches: 5. The CDR3 sequence is CSASGRTGGYNEQFF. As DNA, the CDR3 is TGCAGTGCTAGTGGTCGGACAGGGGGCTACAATGAGCAGTTCTTC.

This clone appeared once. This chain links TRBV28 with TRBJ1-2; 8 bases line up with TRBD1. The CDR3 length is 13 residues. Germline assignment: CDR1 MDHEN and CDR2 SYDVKM. Trimming took 6 bases from V and 4 from J; bases not matched to a gene: 4. DNA of the CDR3: TGTGCCAGCAGGCCAGGGGGCAGCTATGGCTACACCTTC. Residues: CASRPGGSYGYTF.

V usage is TRBV12-3 or TRBV12-4 and J usage is TRBJ1-4; TRBD1 aligns across 7 bases. The length of the CDR3 is 12 residues. Losses at the gene ends were 1 base for V and 12 bases for J; bases not matched to a gene: 2. Here the CDR3 reads CASSLGQGELFF. CDR3 bases: TGTGCCAGCAGTTTAGGACAGGGCGAACTGTTTTTT.

V is TRBV4-1 and J is TRBJ2-1; the match to TRBD1 covers 12 bases. This CDR3 is built from 16 residues. J was trimmed by 7 bases and V by 2 bases; bases with no gene match: 6. The germline V gene encodes CDR1 MGHRA and CDR2 YSYEKL. This chain's CDR3 is CASSQSGTGGRNEQFF. CDR3 bases: TGCGCCAGCAGCCAAAGCGGGACAGGGGGCAGGAATGAGCAGTTCTTC.

V and J are TRBV7-2 and TRBJ1-4; D not certain. From germline, CDR1 is SGHTA and CDR2 FQGNSA. V shed 2 bases and J shed 8 bases, with 9 bases lying between them. This CDR3 contains 13 residues. The CDR3 protein is CASSLRAGEKLFF. The CDR3 DNA sequence: TGTGCCAGCAGCTTAAGGGCGGGGGAAAAACTGTTTTTT.

The V gene is TRBV6-5, the J gene TRBJ1-2; maybe TRBD1 (6 bases). This CDR3 region has 12 residues. Germline V gene sequence: CDR1 MNHEY, CDR2 SVGAGI. V gave up 5 bases and J gave up 8 bases, with 12 bases separating them. The CDR3: CASSRGGWGYTF. CDR3 DNA sequence: TGTGCCAGCAGTAGGGGGGGTTGGGGCTACACCTTC.

The V call is TRBV28, the J call TRBJ2-3; D perhaps matches TRBD2 (5 bases). CDR3 size: 15 residues. The V and J ends lost 5 bases and 4 bases respectively, with 16 bases between them. In germline, CDR1 is MDHEN, CDR2 SYDVKM. The DNA of the CDR3 is TGTGCCAGCAGTCCAGGCGCACTAGACCCAGATACGCAGTATTTT. It yields the protein CASSPGALDPDTQYF.

CDR3 in DNA: TGTGCCTGGAGTGGCATGCGGGGCACCGGGGAGCTGTTTTTT. Protein sequence: CAWSGMRGTGELFF. This chain connects TRBV30 to TRBJ2-2; D may be TRBD2 (6 bases). Trimming took 1 base from V and 4 from J, leaving 10 bases between them. CDR3 length: 14 residues. CDR1 and CDR2 from the germline V gene are GTSNPN and SVGIG (reference sequence).

The rearrangement links TRBV4-2 to TRBJ2-7, with TRBD2 as a possible D gene (7 bases). Germline lookup yields CDR1 LGHNA and CDR2 YNFKEQ. The ends were cut back, 0 bases at V and 4 bases at J, with 16 bases in the middle. The CDR3 covers 16 residues. The CDR3 is CASSQDWGGLYYEQYF. The CDR3 region has the DNA TGTGCCAGCAGCCAAGATTGGGGGGGCTTATATTACGAGCAGTACTTC.

The chain is built from TRBV25-1 and TRBJ1-5; TRBD1 matches 9 bases. J lost 6 bases, V lost 4 bases, and 4 bases had no gene match. The CDR3 consists of 14 residues. Germline V gene lookup returns CDR1 MGHDK and CDR2 SYGVNS. CDR3 region: CASSGQGEGQPQHF. CDR3 nucleotide sequence: TGTGCCAGCAGTGGACAGGGGGAAGGTCAGCCCCAGCATTTT.

The chain carries TRBV11-2 and TRBJ1-5, with 9 nucleotides matching TRBD1. The CDR3 covers 15 residues. Germline CDR1 is SGHAT and CDR2 is FQNNGV. J was trimmed by 6 bases and V by 2 bases; bases with no gene match: 5. CDR3: CASSLNPGQGQPQHF. CDR3 nucleotide sequence: TGTGCCAGCAGCTTAAACCCGGGACAGGGTCAGCCCCAGCATTTT.

The J gene is TRBJ1-5, the V gene TRBV5-4; no firm D call. The germline CDR1 and CDR2 sequences are SGHNT and YYREEE (reference sequence). V was trimmed by 3 bases and J by 4 bases, leaving 5 bases between them. This CDR3 has 12 amino acids. The CDR3 region is CASSSPNQPQHF. CDR3 DNA sequence: TGTGCCAGCAGCTCCCCAAATCAGCCCCAGCATTTT.

The V gene is TRBV7-8, the J gene TRBJ2-2; TRBD2 is a possible D gene (6 bases). V shed 2 bases and J shed 10 bases, with 23 bases lying between them. The CDR3 runs to 17 residues. The germline CDR1 and CDR2 sequences are SGHVS and FQNEAQ. DNA of the CDR3: TGTGCCAGCAGCTTAATCGGGGGATCTTTCTTGAGAGAGGAGCTGTTTTTT. Protein product: CASSLIGGSFLREELFF. The variable domain in full, with the rest retrieved from reference TRBV7-8 and TRBJ2-2, is GAGVSQSPRYKVAKRGQDVALRCDPISGHVSLFWYQQALGQGPEFLTYFQNEAQLDKSGLPSDRFFAERPEGSVSTLKIQRTQQEDSAVYLCASSLIGGSFLREELFFGEGSRLTVL.

V is TRBV7-8 and J is TRBJ1-6; 7 bases fit TRBD1. V lost 5 bases, J lost 7 bases, and 8 bases stayed unmatched. Germline V lookup: CDR1 SGHVS, CDR2 FQNEAQ. The CDR3 has 15 residues. The CDR3 region has the DNA TGTGCCAGCAGCCCACCGGACAGGCAGAATTCACCCCTCCACTTT. This encodes CASSPPDRQNSPLHF.

The CDR3 reads CASRWTSNTGELFF. DNA of the CDR3: TGTGCCAGCAGGTGGACTAGCAATACCGGGGAGCTGTTTTTT. The chain carries TRBV7-3 and TRBJ2-2; 8 nucleotides agree with TRBD2. The length of the CDR3 is 14 residues. CDR1 is SGHTA, CDR2 FQGTGA, per germline. V shed 6 bases, J shed 5 bases, and the junction held 5 bases outside the gene matches. The variable domain in full, with the rest retrieved from reference TRBV7-3 and TRBJ2-2, is GAGVSQTPSNKVTEKGKYVELRCDPISGHTALYWYRQSLGQGPEFLIYFQGTGAADDSGLPNDRFFAVRPEGSVSTLKIQRTERGDSAVYLCASRWTSNTGELFFGEGSRLTVL.

V usage is TRBV4-1 and J usage is TRBJ1-4; the match to TRBD1 covers 8 bases. This CDR3 contains 17 residues. The V gene end was trimmed by 4 bases and the J gene end by 0 bases; junction bases not matched to a gene: 7. Germline-derived CDR1 and CDR2 are MGHRA and YSYEKL. The CDR3 loop reads CASSPRTGRTTNEKLFF. Written as DNA, the CDR3 is TGCGCCAGCAGCCCCAGGACAGGGCGAACAACTAATGAAAAACTGTTTTTT.

The chain combines TRBV6-5 with TRBJ2-1, with 10 positions matching TRBD1. This CDR3 contains 15 residues. V lost 5 bases to trimming and J lost 8 bases; unmatched junction nucleotides: 9. Germline assignment: CDR1 MNHEY and CDR2 SVGAGI. The CDR3 loop is CASSPPGTGVHEQFF. The CDR3 DNA reads TGTGCCAGCAGTCCCCCCGGGACAGGGGTCCATGAGCAGTTCTTC.

The table lists this clone with a count of one. The rearrangement uses TRBV7-6 and TRBJ2-7; tentatively, D is TRBD2 (6 bases). CDR3 length: 14 amino acids. Trimming left V 3 bases short and J 2 bases short, with 11 bases between. Germline V gene lookup returns CDR1 SGHVS and CDR2 FNYEAQ. CDR3 sequence reads: CASSFSGGAYEQYF. CDR3 in DNA: TGTGCCAGCAGCTTTTCCGGAGGGGCCTACGAGCAGTACTTC.

This clone was recorded a few times. The rearrangement links TRBV28 to TRBJ2-1; unclear D gene. Per the germline V gene, CDR1 is MDHEN and CDR2 is SYDVKM. V gave up 6 bases and J gave up 0 bases, with 9 bases separating them. This CDR3 contains 14 residues. The CDR3: CASRPPGSYNEQFF. CDR3 bases: TGTGCCAGCAGGCCGCCGGGCTCCTACAATGAGCAGTTCTTC. The full variable domain, with the rest looked up from reference TRBV28 and TRBJ2-1, is DVKVTQSSRYLVKRTGEKVFLECVQDMDHENMFWYRQDPGLGLRLIYFSYDVKMKEKGDIPEGYSVSREKKERFSLILESASTNQTSMYLCASRPPGSYNEQFFGPGTRLTVL.

This chain connects TRBV5-1 to TRBJ2-1, with 10 bases fitting TRBD2. The CDR3 is made up of 15 amino acids. Germline V lookup: CDR1 SGHRS, CDR2 YFSETQ. V gave up 4 bases and J gave up 4 bases; unmatched junction bases: 5. DNA for the CDR3: TGCGCCAGCAGCGCCAGCGGGGGGGGTTACAATGAGCAGTTCTTC. It encodes CASSASGGGYNEQFF.